Detailed here is one T cell receptor beta chain. Germline V gene data show CDR1 as SGHRS and CDR2 as YFSETQ. Trimming took off 1 base at V and 0 bases at J, with 14 bases between the two ends. The CDR3 is 17 residues long. The sample belongs to a study of cytomegalovirus exposure and HLA in healthy donors. 13 Jbeta primers and 60 Vbeta primers were used for the PCR. Here immunoSEQ multiplex PCR was the method, and the copy in TCRdb shows in-frame clones only, minus some. The table has under 200,000 clones, 80% to 90% seen once. The rearrangement joins TRBV5-1 to TRBJ1-5; TRBD1 might be the D (5 bases). The receptor was derived from a woman younger than 35 in good health and CMV-seronegative. Sequencing was done on a sample of PBMCs. CDR3: CASSLQPGSFSNQPQHF. CDR3 nucleotides: TGCGCCAGCAGCTTGCAGCCAGGGTCCTTTAGCAATCAGCCCCAGCATTTT.